The clone carrying this T cell receptor beta chain occurred many times. What it recognizes is unknown. Trimming took 5 bases from V and 0 from J; bases not matched to a gene: 5. Germline V gives CDR1 LGHNA, CDR2 YSLEER. This CDR3 region has 18 residues. The data were obtained in a study of CD8 T cells in ankylosing spondylitis. Notes on the study in general: A motif in TCR beta, a set of eight highly homologous variants, appeared characteristic of ankylosing spondylitis blood. The authors reported significant enrichment of disease-linked clones in matched ankylosing spondylitis synovial fluid. Prior work had noted some motif variants in reactive arthritis blood and synovial fluid.

TCRdb re-called the 5' RACE reads with MiXCR, one entry per CDR3 protein. The profile shows tens of thousands of distinct CDR3 sequences, about 5% of them singletons. This TCR was sampled from a male donor with ankylosing spondylitis or in good health (not recorded which). The chain uses TRBV4-3 and TRBJ2-1, with 15 nucleotides matching TRBD2. The sequencing sample was made of blood, either unsorted or a sorted T cell fraction (not recorded which). CDR3 residues: CASSAGTSGGHSYNEQFF. The DNA of the CDR3 is TGCGCCAGCAGCGCCGGGACTAGCGGGGGGCACTCCTACAATGAGCAGTTCTTC.